A single sample is the source of the 11 T cell receptor beta chains below, sequenced in a study of blood T cell repertoires in COVID-19. Data came from immunoSEQ multiplex PCR; TCRdb stores just in-frame clones and leaves some out. Of 200,000 to 300,000 clones listed, around nine tenths are singletons. Source material: peripheral blood. These receptors came from a man in his forties who had recovered from COVID-19.

The V call is TRBV5-1, the J call TRBJ2-4, with 7 bases fitting TRBD1. The CDR3 extends over 12 amino acids. J gave up 12 bases and V 0 bases, and 3 bases lay outside the gene matches. Germline values: CDR1 SGHRS, CDR2 YFSETQ. CDR3 residues: CASSLEGGAQYF. In DNA form, the CDR3 reads TGCGCCAGCAGCTTGGAAGGGGGCGCTCAGTACTTC.

CDR3 sequence (DNA): TGTGCCAGCAGCGTGGACAGGGGGGGTTCCTACGAGCAGTACTTC. This translates into CASSVDRGGSYEQYF. The chain combines TRBV7-6 with TRBJ2-7; 10 bases fit TRBD1. The trim removed 5 bases at V and 1 base at J, leaving 5 bases unmatched. Germline V CDR1 and CDR2: SGHVS, FNYEAQ. This CDR3 spans 15 amino acids. Complete variable domain (other parts from reference TRBV7-6 and TRBJ2-7): GAGVSQSPRYKVTKRGQDVALRCDPISGHVSLYWYRQALGQGPEFLTYFNYEAQQDKSGLPNDRFSAERPEGSISTLTIQRTEQRDSAMYRCASSVDRGGSYEQYFGPGTRLTVT.

The chain joins TRBV7-9 to TRBJ2-1, with 7 bases lining up with TRBD2. V lost 4 bases, J lost 3 bases, and 9 bases stayed unmatched. This CDR3 is 16 amino acids long. The germline gives CDR1 SEHNR, CDR2 FQNEAQ (reference sequence). CDR3 loop: CASSSRNPGGYNEQFF. In DNA, the CDR3 is TGTGCCAGCAGCTCCCGTAATCCGGGAGGCTACAATGAGCAGTTCTTC.

The chain is built from TRBV12-3 or TRBV12-4 and TRBJ1-2; tentatively, D is TRBD1 (5 bases). V was clipped by 5 bases and J by 5 bases, with 9 bases between them. The CDR3 covers 12 residues. The CDR3 reads CASSTRGYGYTF. CDR3 coding DNA: TGTGCCAGCAGTACTCGGGGGTATGGCTACACCTTC.

The chain recombines TRBV7-2 with TRBJ1-2; D possibly corresponds to TRBD1 (5 bases). The CDR3 totals 14 residues. In germline, CDR1 is SGHTA, CDR2 FQGNSA. Trimming took off 5 bases at V and 4 bases at J, with 14 bases between the two ends. The CDR3 reads CASSRLWGPYGYTF. The CDR3 region has the DNA TGTGCCAGCAGCCGGCTGTGGGGCCCCTATGGCTACACCTTC.

The V and J genes are TRBV15 and TRBJ2-3; 8 nucleotides line up with TRBD1. The V gene end was trimmed by 1 base and the J gene end by 0 bases; junction bases not matched to a gene: 15. CDR3 size: 20 residues. CDR1 LNHNV and CDR2 YYDKDF come from the germline V gene (reference sequence). This CDR3 reads CATSRARDRPGQSSTDTQYF. DNA of the CDR3: TGTGCCACCAGCAGAGCTAGGGACAGGCCCGGCCAATCTAGCACAGATACGCAGTATTTT.

This chain links TRBV24-1 with TRBJ2-4; 8 bases line up with TRBD1. After removal of 4 bases from V and 9 bases from J, the junction contained 4 bases not matched to a gene. From germline, CDR1 is KGHDR and CDR2 SFDVKD. This CDR3 comprises 13 residues. As DNA, the CDR3 is TGTGCCACCAGTGACCCGACAGGGGCCATTCAGTACTTC. It yields the protein CATSDPTGAIQYF.

This clone is a singleton in its sample. This chain links TRBV5-4 with TRBJ1-2, with 7 bases aligning to TRBD1. The V segment lost 1 base and the J segment 3 bases; nucleotides outside the gene matches: 6. Germline-derived CDR1 and CDR2 are SGHNT and YYREEE (reference sequence). The CDR3 has 15 residues. CDR3 amino acids: CASSLTSTGDYGYTF. The CDR3 DNA reads TGTGCCAGCAGCTTGACCTCTACAGGGGACTATGGCTACACCTTC.

The CDR3 sequence is CASSRSFGNEQYF. The DNA for the CDR3 is TGTGCCAGCAGTCGCTCGTTCGGTAACGAGCAGTACTTC. The genes are TRBV27 and TRBJ2-7; D gene uncertain. The germline V and J ends were trimmed by 5 bases and 5 bases, with 13 bases remaining between them. Germline-derived CDR1 and CDR2 are MNHEY and SMNVEV (reference sequence). The CDR3 covers 13 residues.

The chain combines TRBV7-2 with TRBJ2-5, with D perhaps matching TRBD1 (5 bases). The CDR3 is 18 residues long. The V gene lost 1 base and the J gene lost 5 bases, with 23 bases spanning the gap. Germline V lookup: CDR1 SGHTA, CDR2 FQGNSA. This chain's CDR3 is CASSLGRGLQIITETQYF. The CDR3 coding sequence is TGTGCCAGCAGCTTAGGAAGGGGCCTGCAGATTATTACGGAGACCCAGTACTTC. Full variable domain (rest looked up from reference TRBV7-2 and TRBJ2-5): GAGVSQSPSNKVTEKGKDVELRCDPISGHTALYWYRQSLGQGLEFLIYFQGNSAPDKSGLPSDRFSAERTGGSVSTLTIQRTQQEDSAVYLCASSLGRGLQIITETQYFGPGTRLLVL.

The chain recombines TRBV10-3 with TRBJ1-1; TRBD1 aligns across 7 bases. Germline V gene data show CDR1 as ENHRY and CDR2 as SYGVKD. The CDR3 covers 15 residues. Germline trimming cut 1 base from V and 4 bases from J; bases unmatched to any gene: 6. CDR3: CAISEFRDRGTEAFF. CDR3 nucleotides: TGTGCCATCAGTGAGTTCCGGGACAGAGGCACTGAAGCTTTCTTT.